The 3 T cell receptor beta chains reported below all come from one sample, sequenced in a study of Graves' ophthalmopathy and Graves' hyperthyroidism. The study amplified TCR beta CDR3 regions using RNA transcripts. The first round was an RT-PCR with HTBI primers, and the second round was a multiplex PCR. MiXCR, applied by TCRdb to the multiplex PCR reads, yields one record per CDR3 protein. This repertoire shows 200,000 to 300,000 distinct CDR3 sequences, around 50% found once; its top ten account for roughly half. Sequenced sample: peripheral blood. All receptors derive from an adult man with Graves' ophthalmopathy.

A few counts support this clonotype. J is TRBJ2-7 and V is TRBV19; tentatively, D is TRBD1 (7 bases). The germline V gene has CDR1 LNHDA and CDR2 SQIVND (reference sequence). The length of the CDR3 is 13 residues. V was clipped by 2 bases and J by 7 bases, with 12 bases between them. CDR3 DNA sequence: TGTGCCAGTAGTATAACGACAGGGAGGGAGCAGTACTTC. Translating it yields CASSITTGREQYF.

Comment on this clonotype: A much larger clone lies a single base off, so this may be a read error. The V and J genes are TRBV7-9 and TRBJ1-2, with D tentatively TRBD1 (5 bases). The CDR3 consists of 13 residues. The germline gives CDR1 SEHNR, CDR2 FQNEAQ (reference sequence). The CDR3 DNA sequence: TGTGCCGGCAGCTTTCGACAGAACTATGGCTACACCTTC. It encodes CAGSFRQNYGYTF.

V usage is TRBV10-3 and J usage is TRBJ2-2; the D gene could be TRBD1 or TRBD2 (5 bases each). The CDR3 consists of 15 residues. V lost 6 bases, J lost 3 bases, and 14 bases lay in between. The germline V gene encodes CDR1 ENHRY and CDR2 SYGVKD. As DNA, the CDR3 is TGTGCCATCAGATCGACCGGGACCGACACCGGGGAGCTGTTTTTT. Its protein product is CAIRSTGTDTGELFF.